This TCR beta chain was identified during a study of identical twins. TCRdb re-called the 5' RACE reads with MiXCR, one entry per CDR3 protein. The sample consists of around 220,000 distinct CDR3 sequences, about 10% of them appearing once. The CDR3 has 16 amino acids. In germline, CDR1 is MNHEY, CDR2 SVGEGT. The V gene end was trimmed by 3 bases and the J gene end by 8 bases; junction bases not matched to a gene: 11. This chain connects TRBV6-2 or TRBV6-3 to TRBJ2-1; TRBD2 matches at 9 bases. Sequenced material: memory T cells sorted from blood. The TCR originated in a man aged 45-60 years in good health. The CDR3 loop reads CASSYPIAGVAHEQFF. The CDR3, as DNA: TGTGCCAGCAGTTATCCGATAGCGGGGGTGGCCCATGAGCAGTTCTTC.